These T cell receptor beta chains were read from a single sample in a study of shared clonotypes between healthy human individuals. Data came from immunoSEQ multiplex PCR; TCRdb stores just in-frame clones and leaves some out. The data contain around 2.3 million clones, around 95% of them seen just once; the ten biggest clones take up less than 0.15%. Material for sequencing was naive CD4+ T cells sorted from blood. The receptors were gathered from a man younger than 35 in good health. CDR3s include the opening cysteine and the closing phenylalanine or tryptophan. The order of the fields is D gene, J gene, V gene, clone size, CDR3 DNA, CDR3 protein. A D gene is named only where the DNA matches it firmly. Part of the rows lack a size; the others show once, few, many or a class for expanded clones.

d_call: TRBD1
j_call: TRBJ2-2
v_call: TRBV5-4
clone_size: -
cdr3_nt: TGTGCCAGCAGCCCAAGGGACAGAAACACCGGGGAGCTGTTTTTT
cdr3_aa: CASSPRDRNTGELFF

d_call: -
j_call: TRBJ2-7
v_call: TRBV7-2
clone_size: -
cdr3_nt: TGTGCCAGCAGCCGTTGGACTGGGCTCGAGCAGTACTTC
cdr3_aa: CASSRWTGLEQYF

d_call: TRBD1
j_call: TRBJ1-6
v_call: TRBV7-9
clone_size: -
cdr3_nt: TGTGCCAGCAGCTTAGCCGCCACAGGGGGCAATTCACCCCTCCACTTT
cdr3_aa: CASSLAATGGNSPLHF

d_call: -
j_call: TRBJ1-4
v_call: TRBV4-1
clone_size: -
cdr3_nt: TGCGCCAGCAGCCAAGAAAAGGGGATTAGAGGAGAAAAACTGTTTTTT
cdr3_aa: CASSQEKGIRGEKLFF

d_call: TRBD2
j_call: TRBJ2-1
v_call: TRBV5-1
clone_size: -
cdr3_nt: TGCGCCAGCAGCTTAGGGGAGGGCCACAATGAGCAGTTCTTC
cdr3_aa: CASSLGEGHNEQFF

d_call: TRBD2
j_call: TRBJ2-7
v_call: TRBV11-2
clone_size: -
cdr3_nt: TGTGCCAGCAGCTCCCTAGCGGGAGAATACGAGCAGTACTTC
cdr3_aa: CASSSLAGEYEQYF

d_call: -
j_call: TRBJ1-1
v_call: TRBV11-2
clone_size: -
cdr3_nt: TGTGCCAGCAGTCGACCGAACACTGAAGCTTTCTTT
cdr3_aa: CASSRPNTEAFF

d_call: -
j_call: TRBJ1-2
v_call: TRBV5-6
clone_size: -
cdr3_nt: TGTGCCAGCAGCTTGGTAGGGTGGGACTATGGCTACACCTTC
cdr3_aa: CASSLVGWDYGYTF

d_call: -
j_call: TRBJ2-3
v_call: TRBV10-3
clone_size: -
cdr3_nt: TGTGCCATCAGCCCCACGGGGACAGATACGCAGTATTTT
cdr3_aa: CAISPTGTDTQYF

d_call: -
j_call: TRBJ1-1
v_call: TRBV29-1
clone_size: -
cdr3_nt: TGCAGCGTTGAAGTCTACATGAACACTGAAGCTTTCTTT
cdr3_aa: CSVEVYMNTEAFF

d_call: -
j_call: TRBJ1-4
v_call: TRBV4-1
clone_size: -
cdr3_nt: TGCGCCAGCAGCCAAGCTGGGACGGCTACGAATGAAAAACTGTTTTTT
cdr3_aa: CASSQAGTATNEKLFF

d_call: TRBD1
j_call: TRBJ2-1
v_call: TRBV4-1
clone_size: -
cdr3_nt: TGCGCCAGCAGCCACCCCGGGACAGAGAGCTCCTACAATGAGCAGTTCTTC
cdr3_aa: CASSHPGTESSYNEQFF

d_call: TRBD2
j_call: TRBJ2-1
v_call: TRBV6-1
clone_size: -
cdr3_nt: TGTGCCAGCAGTGAAGTAGCGGGAGTCTACAATGAGCAGTTCTTC
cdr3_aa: CASSEVAGVYNEQFF

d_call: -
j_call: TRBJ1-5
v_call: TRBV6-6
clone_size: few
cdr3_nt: TGTGCCAGCAGTTATGGGGCAGGATCACCTCAGCCCCAGCATTTT
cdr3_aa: CASSYGAGSPQPQHF

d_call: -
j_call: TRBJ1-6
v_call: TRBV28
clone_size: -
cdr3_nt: TGTGCCAGCACCCTCCAAGGAAGTGGTTCACCCCTCCACTTT
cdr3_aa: CASTLQGSGSPLHF

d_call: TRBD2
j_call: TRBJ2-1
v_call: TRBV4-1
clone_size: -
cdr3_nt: TGCGCCAGCAGCCAAGTACGGGGGGGTATCACCTACAATGAGCAGTTCTTC
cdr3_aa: CASSQVRGGITYNEQFF

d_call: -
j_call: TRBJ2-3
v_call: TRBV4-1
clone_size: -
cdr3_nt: TGCGCCAGCAGCCAAGCGACGGTTGATACGCAGTATTTT
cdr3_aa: CASSQATVDTQYF

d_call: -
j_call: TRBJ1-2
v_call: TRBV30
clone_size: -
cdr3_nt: TGTGCCTGGAACCGCCCCCGACAGGCGACCTATGGCTACACCTTC
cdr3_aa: CAWNRPRQATYGYTF

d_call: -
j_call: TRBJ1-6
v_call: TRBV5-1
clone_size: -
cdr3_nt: TGCGCCAGCAGCTTGGACGGGCGGGGATATAATTCACCCCTCCACTTT
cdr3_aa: CASSLDGRGYNSPLHF

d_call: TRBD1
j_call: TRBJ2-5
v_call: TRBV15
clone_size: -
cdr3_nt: TGTGCCACCAGCCTCAAGTGGGACAGGGACCAAGAGACCCAGTACTTC
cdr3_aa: CATSLKWDRDQETQYF

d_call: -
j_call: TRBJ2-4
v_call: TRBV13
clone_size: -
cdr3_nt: TGTGCCAGCAGCTTGGTGGATGGGGCAGGACGAAACATTCAGTACTTC
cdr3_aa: CASSLVDGAGRNIQYF

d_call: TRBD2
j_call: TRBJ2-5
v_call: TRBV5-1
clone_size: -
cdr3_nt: TGCGCCAGCAGCCTACGACTAGCGGGAGGGGTAGAGACCCAGTACTTC
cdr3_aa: CASSLRLAGGVETQYF

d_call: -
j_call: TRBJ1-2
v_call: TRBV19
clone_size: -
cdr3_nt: TGTGCCAGTAGTATAAGTGCTCCAAATGGCTACACCTTC
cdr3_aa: CASSISAPNGYTF

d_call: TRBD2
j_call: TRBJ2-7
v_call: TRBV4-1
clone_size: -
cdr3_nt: TGCGCCAGCAGCCAAGAAGGGAGGGTCTACGAGCAGTACTTC
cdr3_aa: CASSQEGRVYEQYF

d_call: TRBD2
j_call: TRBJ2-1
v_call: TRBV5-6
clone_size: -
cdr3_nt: TGTGCCAGCAGCCAAAGACTAGCGGGAGGGACCTACAATGAGCAGTTCTTC
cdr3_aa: CASSQRLAGGTYNEQFF

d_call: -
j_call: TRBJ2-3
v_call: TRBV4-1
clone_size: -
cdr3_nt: TGCGCCAGCAGCCATAGGATTAGCGGTAGCACAGATACGCAGTATTTT
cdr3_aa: CASSHRISGSTDTQYF

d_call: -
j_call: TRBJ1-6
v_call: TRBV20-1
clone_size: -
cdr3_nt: TGCAGTGCTAGAGAGGACAAGTCCCTCCACTTT
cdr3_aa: CSAREDKSLHF

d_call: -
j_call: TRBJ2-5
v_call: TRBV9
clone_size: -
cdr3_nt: TGTGCCAGCAGCCCCCGAGGCGCCCAAGAGACCCAGTACTTC
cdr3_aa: CASSPRGAQETQYF

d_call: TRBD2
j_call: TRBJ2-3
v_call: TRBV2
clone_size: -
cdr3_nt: TGTGCCAGTCGACTAGCGTCCGATACGCAGTATTTT
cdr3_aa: CASRLASDTQYF

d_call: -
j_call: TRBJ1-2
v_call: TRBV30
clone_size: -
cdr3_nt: TGTGCCTGGAGTGGGAGCCGAACTAACTATGGCTACACCTTC
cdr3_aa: CAWSGSRTNYGYTF

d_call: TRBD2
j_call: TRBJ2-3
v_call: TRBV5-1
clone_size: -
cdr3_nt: TGCGCCAGCAGCTATGGCTGGGGGCGCATAGGACTAGCGGGGGGAAGCACAGATACGCAGTATTTT
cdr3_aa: CASSYGWGRIGLAGGSTDTQYF

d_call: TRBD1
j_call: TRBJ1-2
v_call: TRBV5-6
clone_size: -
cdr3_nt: TGTGCCAGCAGCTCCATCGACAGGGGGCAAGACTATGGCTACACCTTC
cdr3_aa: CASSSIDRGQDYGYTF

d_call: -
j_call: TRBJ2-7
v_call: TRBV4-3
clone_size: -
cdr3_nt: TGCGCCAGCAGCCAGCAAGGAGGGTACGAGCAGTACTTC
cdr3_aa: CASSQQGGYEQYF

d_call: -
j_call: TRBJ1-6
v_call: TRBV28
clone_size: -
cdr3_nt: TGTGCCAGCAGTTTATTACCAGGGGCTGATAGTTCACCCCTCCACTTT
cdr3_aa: CASSLLPGADSSPLHF